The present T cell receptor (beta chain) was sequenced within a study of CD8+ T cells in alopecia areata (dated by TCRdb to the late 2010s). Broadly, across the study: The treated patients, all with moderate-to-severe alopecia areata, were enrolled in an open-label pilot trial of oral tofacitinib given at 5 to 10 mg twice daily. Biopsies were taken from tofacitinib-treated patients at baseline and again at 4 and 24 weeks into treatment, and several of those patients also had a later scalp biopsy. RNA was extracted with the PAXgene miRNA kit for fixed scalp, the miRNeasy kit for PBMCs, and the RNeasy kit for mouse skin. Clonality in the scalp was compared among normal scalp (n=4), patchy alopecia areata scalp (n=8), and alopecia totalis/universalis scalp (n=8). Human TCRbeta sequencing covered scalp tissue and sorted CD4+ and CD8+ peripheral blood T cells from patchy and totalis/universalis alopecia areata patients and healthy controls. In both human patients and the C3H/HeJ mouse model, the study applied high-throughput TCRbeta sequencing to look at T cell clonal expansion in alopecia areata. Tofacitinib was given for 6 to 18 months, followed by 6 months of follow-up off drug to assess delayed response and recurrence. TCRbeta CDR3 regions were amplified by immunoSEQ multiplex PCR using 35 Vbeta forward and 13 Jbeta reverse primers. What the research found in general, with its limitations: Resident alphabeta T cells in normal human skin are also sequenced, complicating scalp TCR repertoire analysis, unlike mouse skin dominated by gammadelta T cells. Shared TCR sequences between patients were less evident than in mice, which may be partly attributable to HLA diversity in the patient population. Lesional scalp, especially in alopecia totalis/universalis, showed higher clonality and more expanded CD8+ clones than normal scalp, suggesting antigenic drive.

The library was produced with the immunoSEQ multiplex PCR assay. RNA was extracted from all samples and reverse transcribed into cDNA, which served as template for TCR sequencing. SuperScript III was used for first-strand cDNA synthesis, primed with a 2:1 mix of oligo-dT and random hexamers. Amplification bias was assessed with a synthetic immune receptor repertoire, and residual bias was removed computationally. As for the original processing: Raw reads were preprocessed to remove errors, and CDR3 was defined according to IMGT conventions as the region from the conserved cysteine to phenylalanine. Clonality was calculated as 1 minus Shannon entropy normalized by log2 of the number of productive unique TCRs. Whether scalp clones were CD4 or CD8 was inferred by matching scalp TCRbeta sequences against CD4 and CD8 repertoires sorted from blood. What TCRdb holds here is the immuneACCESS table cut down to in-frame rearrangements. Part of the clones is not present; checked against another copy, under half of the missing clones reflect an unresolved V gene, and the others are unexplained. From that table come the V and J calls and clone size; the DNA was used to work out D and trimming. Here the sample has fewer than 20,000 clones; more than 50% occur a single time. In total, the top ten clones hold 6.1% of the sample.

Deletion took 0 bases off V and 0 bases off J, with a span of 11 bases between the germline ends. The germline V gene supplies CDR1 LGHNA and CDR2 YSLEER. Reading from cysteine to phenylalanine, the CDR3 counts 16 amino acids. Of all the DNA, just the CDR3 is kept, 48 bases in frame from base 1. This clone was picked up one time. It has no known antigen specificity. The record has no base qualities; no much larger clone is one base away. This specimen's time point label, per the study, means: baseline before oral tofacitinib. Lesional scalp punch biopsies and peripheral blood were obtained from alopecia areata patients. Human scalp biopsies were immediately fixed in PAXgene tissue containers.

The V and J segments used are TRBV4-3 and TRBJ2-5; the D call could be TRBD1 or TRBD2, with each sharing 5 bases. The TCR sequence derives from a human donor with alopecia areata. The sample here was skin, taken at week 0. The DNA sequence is TGCGCCAGCAGCCAAGAGGGATGGGGGTACCAAGAGACCCAGTACTTC. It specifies CASSQEGWGYQETQYF.